This TCR beta chain stems from a study of blood T cells in healthy people across ages (dated by TCRdb to the mid-2010s). At the level of the whole study: In model experiments, template switching captured roughly one uniquely barcoded TCR beta cDNA molecule for every two T cells. Age-related changes in TCR beta repertoire diversity were measured in the study by deep sequencing normalized with unique cDNA molecular identifiers. The donors were divided into four age groups: young (average around 17 years), middle-aged (under 40), aged (under 70) and long-lived (approximately 74). To avoid experimental bias, donors of different ages were spread randomly across the sequencing lanes. Using the same blood draw, the study looked at two additional independent replicas of 1 million unique cDNA reads for two donors, one aged 18 to 30 and the other aged 80 or older.

The CDR3 spans 16 residues, from the cysteine through the phenylalanine. The DNA shown is the 48-base CDR3, in frame from base 1. From the germline V gene, CDR1 is MNHNS and CDR2 is SASEGT. Unmatched junction bases come to 10, with V trimmed by 7 bases and J by 2 bases. The approximately 39 donors, aged roughly 6 to 95 years, were systemically healthy Caucasian individuals from Russia. Roughly 9 milliliters of peripheral blood were drawn from each donor into EDTA-treated Vacutainer tubes. Ficoll-Paque density-gradient centrifugation was used to isolate PBMCs, with at least 6 million per sample. Trizol reagent was used to extract total RNA from the PBMCs, yielding at least 5.5 micrograms per sample. For every donor, an aliquot of PBMCs went through flow cytometry to measure the percentages of naive CD45RAhigh/CD27high T cells. This clonotype was picked up a small number of times. Its antigen target is currently unknown. Qualities for individual bases were not recorded, and no much larger clone is one base off.

The paper's findings and limits, for the study overall: Estimates of total diversity based on one million sequenced T cells were considered lower bounds and underestimates. Because the CMV infection status of the donors was unknown, age-related changes in expanded clonotypes may potentially have been confounded. As age increased, observed TCR beta diversity per million T cells dropped in a roughly linear way, and a significant reduction was already evident by age roughly 40. Compared with the aged group, the long-lived group had more naive CD4+ T cells, fewer expanded clones and increased TCR diversity, suggesting age selection. A strong correlation was found between observed TCR beta diversity and the percentage of naive T cells measured by flow cytometry. Because profiling used bulk unsorted PBMCs, naive and antigen-experienced compartments could not be compared conclusively.

The library was generated by 5' RACE. These reads were obtained on an Illumina HiSeq 2500. A second roughly 6 to 12 cycle PCR used a sample-barcoded 5' primer and a J-beta primer mix. A unique molecular identifier was introduced onto each TCR beta cDNA molecule by a template-switch 5' adaptor carrying 12 random nucleotides. Each sample yielded at least 2.5 million CDR3-containing paired-end reads. All of the RNA was converted into first-strand cDNA using the Mint cDNA synthesis kit, with a TRBC-specific oligonucleotide serving as the primer. Following uracil-DNA glycosylase treatment, a first 18-cycle PCR with universal primers M1SS and BC2_uni_R was performed on all cDNA. In the paper's pipeline: For normalization, 1 million high-quality reads, each with a distinct molecular identifier, were randomly selected from each sample. Reads with shared molecular identifiers were discarded instead of being binned into consensus sequences. MiTCR, run with a Q25 quality threshold and the strictest error-elimination algorithm, handled CDR3 identification, clonotype clustering and error correction. Lower-bound total TCR beta diversity was estimated with a nonparametric unseen species model using Euler transformation. TCRdb ran its own pipeline on the public reads, namely fastp trimming at Q25 and MiXCR clone calling, and kept in-frame beta chains. Rows are unified per CDR3 protein, each entry keeping the most common DNA and genes. The V and J calls and clone size come from TCRdb's table, not from the authors' own analysis. The table for this sample lists more than 1,400,000 distinct CDR3 sequences; 42% of them were counted only once. Approximately 7.9% of the sample is taken by the ten largest.

The receptor chain draws on TRBV6-1 and TRBJ2-1; 8 junctional bases match TRBD2. The sample taken for sequencing was blood. This TCR was sampled from a young woman in good health. The nucleotides are TGTGCCAGCAACCCCGTAATCGGGGGGGCCTACAATGAGCAGTTCTTC. This sequence encodes CASNPVIGGAYNEQFF.